The clone carrying this T cell receptor beta chain was counted only a few times. Antigen: not known. V was cut by 1 base and J by 10 bases, with 17 bases left in between. The CDR3 is 16 residues long. Germline V gene sequence: CDR1 SGHAT, CDR2 FQNNGV. The data were taken from a study of regulatory T cells in long-lasting Graves disease. On the study more broadly: Over 5 years of antithyroid drugs with positive TSH receptor antibodies was taken to mean persistent Graves' disease.

Time point meaning: persistent/refractory GD, antithyroid drugs over 5 years with positive TRAb. PBMC-extracted RNA yielded the TCR library. Nine milliliters of peripheral blood went into EDTA tubes. Study conclusions and caveats: Persistent disease exhibited a predilection for TRBV28, TRBJ1-2 and TRBJ2-5. Newly diagnosed Graves' patients exceeded persistent ones in TCR diversity.

Sequencing libraries for TCR beta were prepared with iRepertoire HTBI primers and Arm-PCR of CDR3 regions. TCRdb reprocessed the multiplex PCR reads via MiXCR and lists one record per CDR3 protein. The sample lists fewer than 600,000 distinct CDR3 sequences, about 22% occurring once. This specimen was peripheral blood mononuclear cells (PBMCs), taken when the disease was refractory, from a patient treated with antithyroid drugs. This clonotype was sampled from a female donor with Graves disease. The chain joins TRBV11-2 to TRBJ1-6; possibly TRBD1 for D (5 bases). CDR3 loop: CASSLGAGTSGSPLHF. Written as DNA, the CDR3 is TGTGCCAGCAGCTTAGGCGCAGGGACCTCGGGGTCACCCCTCCACTTT.